A selection of T cell receptor beta chains follows, all from one sample in a study of PD-L1 blockade in urothelial cancer. Only in-frame clones appear in the TCRdb table, and some are missing; sequencing was by immunoSEQ multiplex PCR. The data hold approximately 14,000 clones, with roughly 88% observed a single time. This specimen consisted of PBMCs, obtained around atezolizumab (anti-PD-L1) treatment. Source of these receptors: a man aged 65 to 85 with urothelial cancer. CDR3s include the opening cysteine and the closing phenylalanine or tryptophan. Clone size appears in some rows only: once, few, many, or a class for an expanded clone.

v_gene: TRBV28; abundance: -; j_gene: TRBJ2-3; CDR3aa: CASSLGTGRTDTQYF
v_gene: TRBV6-5; abundance: -; j_gene: TRBJ1-6; CDR3aa: CASSYFGRDSPLHF
v_gene: TRBV5-1; abundance: -; j_gene: TRBJ2-1; CDR3aa: CASSPGQGVRGEQFF
v_gene: TRBV11-2; abundance: -; j_gene: TRBJ2-1; CDR3aa: CASSLGLAGGSYNEQFF
v_gene: TRBV4-1; abundance: -; j_gene: TRBJ2-5; CDR3aa: CASSQEVNWGRGQETQYF
v_gene: TRBV6-1; abundance: -; j_gene: TRBJ1-1; CDR3aa: CASRYQREAFF
v_gene: TRBV7-6; abundance: -; j_gene: TRBJ1-4; CDR3aa: CASSNGGLGEKLFF
v_gene: TRBV7-2; abundance: -; j_gene: TRBJ2-5; CDR3aa: CASSLGQGVFRETQYF
v_gene: TRBV4-1; abundance: few; j_gene: TRBJ1-1; CDR3aa: CASSHDRDTEAFF
v_gene: TRBV6-1; abundance: -; j_gene: TRBJ2-7; CDR3aa: CASSEWDRVYYEQYF
v_gene: TRBV11-2; abundance: -; j_gene: TRBJ2-7; CDR3aa: CASSLGFPGDRSYEQYF
v_gene: TRBV29-1; abundance: -; j_gene: TRBJ2-7; CDR3aa: CSVDGVVKDPYEQYF
v_gene: TRBV7-9; abundance: few; j_gene: TRBJ2-2; CDR3aa: CASSFSSTGELFF
v_gene: TRBV30; abundance: -; j_gene: TRBJ2-5; CDR3aa: CAWSVGGYQETQYF
v_gene: TRBV18; abundance: -; j_gene: TRBJ2-7; CDR3aa: CASTTGTGGYEQYF
v_gene: TRBV5-1; abundance: -; j_gene: TRBJ2-3; CDR3aa: CASSSTSGPTDTQYF
v_gene: TRBV10-3; abundance: -; j_gene: TRBJ1-2; CDR3aa: CAISEDRGGYTF
v_gene: TRBV28; abundance: -; j_gene: TRBJ1-1; CDR3aa: CASSFFSTGRTEAFF
v_gene: TRBV12-5; abundance: -; j_gene: TRBJ2-7; CDR3aa: CASGFRTGSYEQYF
v_gene: TRBV28; abundance: -; j_gene: TRBJ1-5; CDR3aa: CASSSLDRDNQPQHF
v_gene: TRBV18; abundance: once; j_gene: TRBJ1-2; CDR3aa: CASSLIPNRDTGKGYTF
v_gene: TRBV7-9; abundance: few; j_gene: TRBJ2-7; CDR3aa: CASAQADSYEQYF
v_gene: TRBV5-1; abundance: -; j_gene: TRBJ2-5; CDR3aa: CASSLGTGVETQYF
v_gene: TRBV5-4; abundance: -; j_gene: TRBJ1-1; CDR3aa: CASSPGEGWGTEAFF
v_gene: TRBV5-1; abundance: -; j_gene: TRBJ2-7; CDR3aa: CASSPGGGEYEQYF
v_gene: TRBV5-1; abundance: -; j_gene: TRBJ1-1; CDR3aa: CASASKPTVLGEAFF
v_gene: TRBV5-5; abundance: -; j_gene: TRBJ2-7; CDR3aa: CASSPGNQYEQYF
v_gene: TRBV12-5; abundance: -; j_gene: TRBJ2-1; CDR3aa: CASGLALQGAGYNEQFF
v_gene: TRBV19; abundance: -; j_gene: TRBJ2-7; CDR3aa: CASRLVGTDYEQYF
v_gene: TRBV19; abundance: -; j_gene: TRBJ2-7; CDR3aa: CASSRDRADYEQYF
v_gene: TRBV5-8; abundance: -; j_gene: TRBJ1-4; CDR3aa: CASSPLRSANEKLFF
v_gene: TRBV29-1; abundance: -; j_gene: TRBJ2-7; CDR3aa: CSVVGKSGSYEQYF
v_gene: TRBV7-8; abundance: -; j_gene: TRBJ2-4; CDR3aa: CASSSTGVWKNIQYF
v_gene: TRBV10-3; abundance: -; j_gene: TRBJ2-3; CDR3aa: CAIRAGTGEGGTDTQYF
v_gene: TRBV2; abundance: -; j_gene: TRBJ1-4; CDR3aa: CASRRELEKLFF
v_gene: TRBV10-3; abundance: -; j_gene: TRBJ2-7; CDR3aa: CAISLGLAGDRTYEQYF
v_gene: TRBV11-2; abundance: few; j_gene: TRBJ1-6; CDR3aa: CASGGQVNSPLHF
v_gene: TRBV6-1; abundance: -; j_gene: TRBJ1-2; CDR3aa: CASRTDRVCGYTF
v_gene: TRBV5-1; abundance: -; j_gene: TRBJ2-7; CDR3aa: CASSLAGGGSYEQYF
v_gene: TRBV5-1; abundance: -; j_gene: TRBJ2-6; CDR3aa: CASSFSTGGPGANVLTF
v_gene: TRBV18; abundance: -; j_gene: TRBJ1-2; CDR3aa: CASSPSNNYGYTF
v_gene: TRBV7-2; abundance: few; j_gene: TRBJ2-7; CDR3aa: CASGQVGGTYEQYF
v_gene: TRBV11-2; abundance: -; j_gene: TRBJ1-1; CDR3aa: CASSLDTNTEAFF
v_gene: TRBV10-2; abundance: -; j_gene: TRBJ1-1; CDR3aa: CASSEQGGTEAFF
v_gene: TRBV5-1; abundance: -; j_gene: TRBJ2-5; CDR3aa: CASSFPGQGAAQYF
v_gene: TRBV7-8; abundance: once; j_gene: TRBJ1-2; CDR3aa: CASSWGDRLSEGYTF
v_gene: TRBV28; abundance: -; j_gene: TRBJ2-2; CDR3aa: CASSQLAGVDGELFF
v_gene: TRBV6-5; abundance: -; j_gene: TRBJ1-2; CDR3aa: CASSYGQGVYGYTF
v_gene: TRBV5-6; abundance: once; j_gene: TRBJ1-1; CDR3aa: CASSLLTGGFGTEAFF
v_gene: TRBV23-1; abundance: once; j_gene: TRBJ1-1; CDR3aa: CASSHVPEGWVGTEAFF
v_gene: TRBV28; abundance: -; j_gene: TRBJ1-1; CDR3aa: CASSLTTAEAFF
v_gene: TRBV6-1; abundance: -; j_gene: TRBJ1-4; CDR3aa: CASSVQGTEKLFF
v_gene: TRBV6-5; abundance: -; j_gene: TRBJ1-1; CDR3aa: CASSYTDRVRTEAFF
v_gene: TRBV5-4; abundance: -; j_gene: TRBJ2-1; CDR3aa: CASSLSGGVYNEQFF